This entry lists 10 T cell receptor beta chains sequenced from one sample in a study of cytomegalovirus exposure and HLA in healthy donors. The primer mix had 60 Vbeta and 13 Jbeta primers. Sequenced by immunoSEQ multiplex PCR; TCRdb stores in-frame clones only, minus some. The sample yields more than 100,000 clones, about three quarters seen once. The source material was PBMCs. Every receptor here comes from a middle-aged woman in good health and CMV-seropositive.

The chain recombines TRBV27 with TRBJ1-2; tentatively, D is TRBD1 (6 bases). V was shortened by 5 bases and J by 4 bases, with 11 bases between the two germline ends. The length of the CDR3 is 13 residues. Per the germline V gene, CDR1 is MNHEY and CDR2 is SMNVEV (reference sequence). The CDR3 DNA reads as TGTGCCAGCAGTCCGGACAGACTCTATGGCTACACCTTC. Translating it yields CASSPDRLYGYTF.

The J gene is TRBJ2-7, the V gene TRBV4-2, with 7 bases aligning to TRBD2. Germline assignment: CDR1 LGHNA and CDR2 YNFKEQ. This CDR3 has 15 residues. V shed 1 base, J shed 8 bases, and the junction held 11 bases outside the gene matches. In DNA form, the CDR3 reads TGTGCCAGCAGCCAAGCAATTCTCCGGGAGGTTCAGCAGTACTTC. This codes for CASSQAILREVQQYF.

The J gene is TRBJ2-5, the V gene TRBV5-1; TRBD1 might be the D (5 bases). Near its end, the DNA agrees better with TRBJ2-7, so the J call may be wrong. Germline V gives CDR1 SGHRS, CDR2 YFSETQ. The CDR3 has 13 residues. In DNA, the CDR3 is TGCGCCAGCGCTACACCAGGGATAGACGAGCAGTACTTC. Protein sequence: CASATPGIDEQYF.

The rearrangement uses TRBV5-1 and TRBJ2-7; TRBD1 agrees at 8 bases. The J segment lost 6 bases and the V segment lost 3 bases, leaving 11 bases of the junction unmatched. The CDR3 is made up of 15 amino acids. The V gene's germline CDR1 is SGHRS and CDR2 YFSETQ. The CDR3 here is CASSSSQGAVGEQYF. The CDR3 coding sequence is TGCGCCAGCAGCTCCTCCCAGGGGGCAGTTGGCGAGCAGTACTTC.

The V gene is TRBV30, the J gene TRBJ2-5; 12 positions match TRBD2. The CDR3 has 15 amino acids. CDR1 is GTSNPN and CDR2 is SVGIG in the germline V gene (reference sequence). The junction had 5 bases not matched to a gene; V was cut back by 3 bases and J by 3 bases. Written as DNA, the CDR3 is TGTGCCTGGAGGGTCGGACTAGCGGGAAAAGAGACCCAGTACTTC. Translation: CAWRVGLAGKETQYF.

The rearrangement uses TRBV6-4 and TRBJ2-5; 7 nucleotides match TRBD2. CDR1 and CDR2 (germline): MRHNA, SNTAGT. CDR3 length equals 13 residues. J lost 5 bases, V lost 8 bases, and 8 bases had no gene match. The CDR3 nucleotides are TGTGCCAGCTCGTTGGGCGGGGGTGAGACCCAGTACTTC. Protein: CASSLGGGETQYF.

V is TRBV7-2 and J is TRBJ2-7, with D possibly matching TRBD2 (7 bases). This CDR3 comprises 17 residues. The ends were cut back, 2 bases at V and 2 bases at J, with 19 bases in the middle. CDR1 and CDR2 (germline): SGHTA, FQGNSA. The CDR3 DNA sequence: TGTGCCAGCAGCTTAAGGGGGGTCGCCGGGGGGACCTACGAGCAGTACTTC. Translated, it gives CASSLRGVAGGTYEQYF.

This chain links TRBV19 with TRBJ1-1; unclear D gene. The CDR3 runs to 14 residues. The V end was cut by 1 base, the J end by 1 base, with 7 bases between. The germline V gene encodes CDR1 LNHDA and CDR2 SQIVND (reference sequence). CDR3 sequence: CASSIGLWNTEAFF. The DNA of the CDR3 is TGTGCCAGTAGTATAGGACTTTGGAACACTGAAGCTTTCTTT.

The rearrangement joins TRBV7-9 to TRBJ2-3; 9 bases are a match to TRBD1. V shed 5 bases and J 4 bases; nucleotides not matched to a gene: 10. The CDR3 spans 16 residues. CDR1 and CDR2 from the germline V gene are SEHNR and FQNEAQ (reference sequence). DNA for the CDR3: TGTGCCAGCAGCGATAGACAGGGGGGAGATGCAGATACGCAGTATTTT. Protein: CASSDRQGGDADTQYF.

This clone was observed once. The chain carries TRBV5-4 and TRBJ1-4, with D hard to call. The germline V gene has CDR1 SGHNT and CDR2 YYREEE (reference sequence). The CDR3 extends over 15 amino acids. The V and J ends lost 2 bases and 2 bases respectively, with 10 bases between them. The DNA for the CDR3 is TGTGCCAGCAGCTTTAACACGGGTACTAATGAAAAACTGTTTTTT. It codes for CASSFNTGTNEKLFF.